Below, 5 T cell receptor beta chains from the same sample are listed, as sequenced in a study of blood T cell repertoires in COVID-19. This table comes from immunoSEQ multiplex PCR, and its TCRdb copy is limited to in-frame clones, with some not included. The repertoire includes 95,000 to 110,000 clones, over 65% of them detected once, and 20% to 30% sits in the top ten. Material for sequencing was peripheral blood. These TCRs come from a man aged 55-75 years with acute or convalescent COVID-19.

J is TRBJ2-1 and V is TRBV9; 7 nucleotides line up with TRBD2. CDR1 and CDR2 (germline): SGDLS, YYNGEE. Trimming took 3 bases from V and 6 from J; bases not matched to a gene: 9. This CDR3 region has 15 residues. The CDR3: CASSASGTRGNEQFF. CDR3 DNA sequence: TGTGCCAGCAGCGCCAGCGGGACCCGGGGCAATGAGCAGTTCTTC.

V and J are TRBV19 and TRBJ2-1; 7 bases match TRBD2. Germline loops: CDR1 LNHDA, CDR2 SQIVND (reference sequence). The CDR3 sequence is 14 residues long. V lost 3 bases and J lost 8; bases outside the gene matches: 7. The CDR3 sequence: CASSMRDYSDEQFF. DNA of the CDR3: TGTGCCAGTAGTATGAGGGACTACTCTGATGAGCAGTTCTTC.

The chain recombines TRBV18 with TRBJ1-1, with 10 bases aligning to TRBD1. Germline V CDR1 and CDR2: KGHSH, LQKENI. This CDR3 region has 14 residues. Trimming took 6 bases from V and 12 from J; bases not matched to a gene: 13. The CDR3 DNA reads as TGTGCCAGCTCCTCGACAGGGGGCGTTGATTTTCCTTTCTTT. As protein: CASSSTGGVDFPFF.

This chain connects TRBV5-1 to TRBJ1-5, with a possible D match to TRBD1 (5 bases). The length of the CDR3 is 16 residues. Germline values: CDR1 SGHRS, CDR2 YFSETQ. V was cut by 2 bases and J by 3 bases, with 15 bases left in between. The CDR3 loop is CASSFEPGINNQPQHF. DNA for the CDR3: TGCGCCAGCAGCTTCGAACCAGGGATTAACAATCAGCCCCAGCATTTT. The whole variable domain, remainder taken from reference TRBV5-1 and TRBJ1-5, is KAGVTQTPRYLIKTRGQQVTLSCSPISGHRSVSWYQQTPGQGLQFLFEYFSETQRNKGNFPGRFSGRQFSNSRSEMNVSTLELGDSALYLCASSFEPGINNQPQHFGDGTRLSIL.

The sample holds a few counts of this clone. This chain connects TRBV6-5 to TRBJ2-7, with 12 bases fitting TRBD1. CDR1 and CDR2 (germline): MNHEY, SVGAGI. The CDR3 is 15 residues long. V lost 5 bases to trimming and J lost 5 bases; unmatched junction nucleotides: 7. DNA of the CDR3: TGTGCCAGCAGTCCCGGGACAGGGGGCTTCCACGAGCAGTACTTC. Translation gives CASSPGTGGFHEQYF.